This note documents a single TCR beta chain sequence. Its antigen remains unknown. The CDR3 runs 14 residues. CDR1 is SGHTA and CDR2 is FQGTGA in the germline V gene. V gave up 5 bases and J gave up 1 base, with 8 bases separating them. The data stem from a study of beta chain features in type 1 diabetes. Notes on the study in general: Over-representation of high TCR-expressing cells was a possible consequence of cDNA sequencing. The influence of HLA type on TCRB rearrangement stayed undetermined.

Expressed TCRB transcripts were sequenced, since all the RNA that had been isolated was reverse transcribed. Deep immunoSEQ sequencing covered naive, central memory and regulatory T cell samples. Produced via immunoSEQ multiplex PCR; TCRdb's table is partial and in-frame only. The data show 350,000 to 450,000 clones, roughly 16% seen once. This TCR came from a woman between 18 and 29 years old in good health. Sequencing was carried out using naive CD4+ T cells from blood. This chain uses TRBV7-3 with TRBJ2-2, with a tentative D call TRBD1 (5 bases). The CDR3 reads CASSETVNTGELFF. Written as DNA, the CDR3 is TGTGCCAGCAGCGAGACAGTGAACACCGGGGAGCTGTTTTTT. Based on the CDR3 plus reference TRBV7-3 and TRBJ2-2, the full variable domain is GAGVSQTPSNKVTEKGKYVELRCDPISGHTALYWYRQSLGQGPEFLIYFQGTGAADDSGLPNDRFFAVRPEGSVSTLKIQRTERGDSAVYLCASSETVNTGELFFGEGSRLTVL.